The sequence of this T cell receptor beta chain was determined in a study of Graves' ophthalmopathy and Graves' hyperthyroidism. In this sample, this clonotype turned up many times. Per germline, CDR1 SGHRS and CDR2 YFSETQ. The CDR3 totals 13 residues. Trimming took off 4 bases at V and 0 bases at J, with 7 bases between the two ends. Ineligible for inclusion were patients with other autoimmune diseases, uncontrolled infections, pregnancy or lactation. What supplied the PBMCs was about 9.1 ml of fresh peripheral blood. The TCR beta CDR3 regions underwent amplification from RNA transcripts. First-round RT-PCR with HTBI primers preceded a second-round multiplex PCR. TCRdb itself ran the multiplex PCR reads through MiXCR, one entry per CDR3 protein. The repertoire holds over 500,000 distinct CDR3 sequences, with about a fifth as singletons.

The V gene is TRBV5-1, the J gene TRBJ1-1; D gene uncertain. This TCR was sampled from a woman younger than 35 with stable Graves' hyperthyroidism. Some clones in this sample may be carry-over from other donors' samples. Sequencing was carried out using peripheral blood. The chain's CDR3 is CASSHGLNTEAFF. The CDR3 DNA reads as TGCGCCAGCAGCCACGGACTGAACACTGAAGCTTTCTTT.